This T cell receptor (beta chain) comes out of a study of CXCR3-negative and CXCR3-positive naive CD8 T cells. The CDR3 has 16 amino acids. Germline CDR1 is MDHEN and CDR2 is SYDVKM. 5' RACE with UMI labels generated the TRB cDNA libraries. Reprocessing the 5' RACE reads, TCRdb reports a single entry for every CDR3 protein and omits DNA. This listing includes some 49,000 distinct CDR3 sequences. The origin of this receptor is a human donor in good health. Some clones in this sample may be carry-over from other donors' samples. The chain is built from TRBV28 and TRBJ2-7; TCRdb outputs TRBD1, but without DNA this stays unchecked. Specimen: naive CXCR3- CD8+ T cells from blood. The subset here: CD45RO-CCR7+CD27+CD95- naive CD8+ T cells lacking CXCR3 (TNR3-). The CDR3 sequence: CASSLAPGTGGIEQYF.